Following are 23 T cell receptor beta chains from one sample sequenced in a study of blood T cell repertoires in COVID-19. Sequencing was performed with immunoSEQ multiplex PCR; in TCRdb, only in-frame clones are kept and a portion is missing. The sample has 150,000 to 200,000 clones, about 89% seen once. Sequences were obtained from peripheral blood. Receptors were obtained from a young man who had recovered from COVID-19.

J is TRBJ2-2 and V is TRBV4-3, with D uncertain. Trimming pared 0 bases from V and 7 bases from J, leaving 9 bases between. Germline CDR1 and CDR2: LGHNA and YSLEER. The CDR3 extends over 14 amino acids. The CDR3 DNA follows: TGCGCCAGCAGCCAAGACTCCTTCGGCGGGGAGCTGTTTTTT. Protein sequence: CASSQDSFGGELFF.

This clone came up once. The chain uses TRBV7-2 and TRBJ2-7, with D possibly TRBD1 on 5 matching bases. Germline-derived CDR1 and CDR2 are SGHTA and FQGNSA. Between the trimmed V and J ends, which lost 0 bases and 2 bases, there was a span of 11 bases. The CDR3 extends over 15 amino acids. In DNA form, the CDR3 reads TGTGCCAGCAGCTTAGCGGGCCAGGGCGCCTACGAGCAGTACTTC. It is translated as CASSLAGQGAYEQYF. The entire variable domain, with the rest obtained from reference TRBV7-2 and TRBJ2-7, is as follows: GAGVSQSPSNKVTEKGKDVELRCDPISGHTALYWYRQSLGQGLEFLIYFQGNSAPDKSGLPSDRFSAERTGGSVSTLTIQRTQQEDSAVYLCASSLAGQGAYEQYFGPGTRLTVT.

The V and J genes are TRBV7-6 and TRBJ2-7, with 10 bases fitting TRBD2. The CDR3 runs to 15 residues. The V and J ends lost 4 bases and 1 base, in that order; junction bases with no gene match: 4. Germline V gives CDR1 SGHVS, CDR2 FNYEAQ. The CDR3 reads CASSSGTSASYEQYF. In DNA, the CDR3 is TGTGCCAGCAGCTCCGGGACTAGCGCTTCCTACGAGCAGTACTTC. Filled out from reference TRBV7-6 and TRBJ2-7, the complete variable domain reads GAGVSQSPRYKVTKRGQDVALRCDPISGHVSLYWYRQALGQGPEFLTYFNYEAQQDKSGLPNDRFSAERPEGSISTLTIQRTEQRDSAMYRCASSSGTSASYEQYFGPGTRLTVT.

The rearrangement uses TRBV24-1 and TRBJ2-1; D possibly corresponds to TRBD1 (6 bases). Per germline, CDR1 KGHDR and CDR2 SFDVKD. This CDR3 is 14 amino acids long. V lost 7 bases and J 5 bases, leaving 14 bases between the germline ends. This CDR3 is CATRPRGWDNEQFF. CDR3 coding DNA: TGTGCCACCAGGCCCAGGGGCTGGGACAATGAGCAGTTCTTC.

This sequence joins TRBV27 and TRBJ2-1; D gene uncertain. Germline loops: CDR1 MNHEY, CDR2 SMNVEV (reference sequence). The V end was cut by 3 bases, the J end by 5 bases, with 8 bases between. There are 13 residues in the CDR3. The CDR3, as DNA: TGTGCCAGCAGTTTGAGGTCCAACAATGAGCAGTTCTTC. Protein sequence: CASSLRSNNEQFF.

The chain has TRBV7-8 and TRBJ2-5; D is possibly TRBD1 (6 bases). The germline CDR1 and CDR2 sequences are SGHVS and FQNEAQ. Trimming left V 1 base short and J 6 bases short, with 15 bases between. The CDR3 length is 15 residues. This CDR3 is CASSLGGDIGKTQYF. Here the CDR3 DNA reads TGTGCCAGCAGCTTAGGAGGGGACATCGGGAAGACCCAGTACTTC.

The V gene is TRBV28, the J gene TRBJ1-1; D not certain. This CDR3 is built from 14 residues. Trimming left V 4 bases short and J 1 base short, with 10 bases between. Germline V gives CDR1 MDHEN, CDR2 SYDVKM. The CDR3 reads CASSSPPGNTEAFF. The CDR3 DNA follows: TGTGCCAGCAGTTCCCCCCCGGGGAACACTGAAGCTTTCTTT.

In regard to this clone: Other DNA sequences in this sample translate to the same CDR3. The V gene is TRBV28, the J gene TRBJ1-2, with 9 positions matching TRBD1. The germline CDR1 and CDR2 sequences are MDHEN and SYDVKM. Germline trimming cut 5 bases from V and 2 bases from J; bases unmatched to any gene: 3. The CDR3 is made up of 14 amino acids. The DNA of the CDR3 is TGTGCCAGCAGTACCGGACAGGGGAACTATGGCTACACCTTC. Its protein product is CASSTGQGNYGYTF.

This chain joins TRBV19 and TRBJ2-2, with 9 bases identical to TRBD1. Losses at the gene ends were 6 bases for V and 5 bases for J; bases not matched to a gene: 13. CDR1 and CDR2 (germline): LNHDA, SQIVND (reference sequence). The CDR3 sequence is 17 residues long. The CDR3 protein is CASRDDRGKRSTGELFF. The CDR3 nucleotides are TGTGCCAGTAGAGACGACAGGGGGAAGAGGAGTACCGGGGAGCTGTTTTTT.

The chain combines TRBV5-6 with TRBJ2-1; TRBD2 matches at 8 bases. Germline trimming cut 1 base from V and 1 base from J; bases unmatched to any gene: 4. Germline V gene sequence: CDR1 SGHDT, CDR2 YYEEEE. The CDR3 extends over 16 amino acids. The CDR3 loop reads CASSLQRELSYNEQFF. CDR3 in DNA: TGTGCCAGCAGCTTGCAGCGGGAGTTGTCCTACAATGAGCAGTTCTTC.

This chain joins TRBV5-1 and TRBJ2-7; TRBD1 aligns across 7 bases. Germline values: CDR1 SGHRS, CDR2 YFSETQ. This CDR3 has 14 amino acids. With 0 bases clipped from V and 2 bases from J, the junction kept 2 bases outside the gene matches. The CDR3 DNA is TGCGCCAGCAGCTTGGAACAGGGGACCTACGAGCAGTACTTC. It codes for CASSLEQGTYEQYF.

This clone was found a few times. The chain recombines TRBV12-3 or TRBV12-4 with TRBJ1-1, with a possible D match to TRBD1 (5 bases). The germline V and J ends were trimmed by 0 bases and 5 bases, with 7 bases remaining between them. The CDR3 spans 13 residues. CDR3 sequence (DNA): TGTGCCAGCAGTTTAGCTCGGGGGACTGAAGCTTTCTTT. It encodes CASSLARGTEAFF.

The chain is built from TRBV13 and TRBJ2-1, with D possibly TRBD2 on 6 matching bases. This CDR3 spans 14 amino acids. Trimming shortened V by 3 bases and J by 12 bases, and 18 bases separated the two germline ends. Per the germline V gene, CDR1 is PRHDT and CDR2 is FYEKMQ (reference sequence). The CDR3: CASSLGGTSQTQFF. Written as DNA, the CDR3 is TGTGCCAGCAGCTTGGGGGGTACTAGTCAGACGCAGTTCTTC.

In its sample, this clone was seen once. The rearrangement links TRBV27 to TRBJ2-5; 8 bases agree with TRBD2. The CDR3 contains 17 residues. The germline gives CDR1 MNHEY, CDR2 SMNVEV (reference sequence). Trimming took 6 bases from V and 4 from J; bases not matched to a gene: 16. The CDR3 spells CASSKNGAGVRAETQYF. The DNA for the CDR3 is TGTGCCAGCAGCAAAAACGGAGCGGGAGTGAGGGCAGAGACCCAGTACTTC.

This chain links TRBV6-2 or TRBV6-3 with TRBJ2-7; D not resolved. V lost 2 bases, J lost 3 bases, and 2 bases lay in between. Germline values: CDR1 MNHEY, CDR2 SVGEGT. This CDR3 is 11 amino acids long. The CDR3 DNA sequence: TGTGCCAGCAGTTACCTCTACGAGCAGTACTTC. This codes for CASSYLYEQYF.

The chain links TRBV5-1 to TRBJ2-7; D is unresolved. V lost 7 bases and J lost 0, with 5 bases in between. This CDR3 is 11 amino acids long. CDR1 and CDR2 (germline): SGHRS, YFSETQ. This chain's CDR3 is CASFNSYEQYF. CDR3 coding DNA: TGCGCCAGCTTCAACTCCTACGAGCAGTACTTC.

DNA for the CDR3: TGTGCCAGCAGCTTGGGACAGGGGCTAGACGAGCAGTACTTC. Translated, it gives CASSLGQGLDEQYF. J is TRBJ2-7 and V is TRBV5-5; TRBD1 agrees at 8 bases. The CDR3 runs to 14 residues. The germline V gene has CDR1 SGHKS and CDR2 YYEKEE (reference sequence). Unmatched junction bases numbered 4, after V lost 0 bases and J lost 5 bases.

CDR3: CASSLGWGGSYEQYF. DNA for the CDR3: TGTGCCAGCAGCTTGGGGTGGGGGGGCTCCTACGAGCAGTACTTC. V gene TRBV7-2 combines with J gene TRBJ2-7; 7 bases are shared with TRBD2. Trimming removed 3 bases from V and 0 bases from J; junction bases left unmatched: 5. The length of the CDR3 is 15 residues. Germline assignment: CDR1 SGHTA and CDR2 FQGNSA. The whole variable domain, filled in from reference TRBV7-2 and TRBJ2-7, reads GAGVSQSPSNKVTEKGKDVELRCDPISGHTALYWYRQSLGQGLEFLIYFQGNSAPDKSGLPSDRFSAERTGGSVSTLTIQRTQQEDSAVYLCASSLGWGGSYEQYFGPGTRLTVT.

DNA for the CDR3: TGTGCCAGCAGCCAAGGCAGGGGCGGAAACACCATATATTTT. Encoded protein: CASSQGRGGNTIYF. The chain employs TRBV3-1 (or the pseudogene TRBV3-2) and TRBJ1-3; tentative D call: TRBD1 (6 bases). Trimming took 1 base from V and 4 from J, leaving 8 bases between them. Per germline, CDR1 LGHDT and CDR2 YNNKEL (reference sequence). The CDR3 has 14 amino acids.

The chain combines TRBV5-4 with TRBJ2-1, with 11 bases that match TRBD1. This CDR3 spans 16 amino acids. V trimming: 2 bases; J trimming: 2 bases; junction bases outside the gene matches: 3. In germline, CDR1 is SGHNT, CDR2 YYREEE (reference sequence). Here the CDR3 reads CASSLGTGGTYNEQFF. CDR3 DNA sequence: TGTGCCAGCAGCTTAGGGACAGGGGGTACCTACAATGAGCAGTTCTTC.

V gene TRBV14 combines with J gene TRBJ1-5; maybe TRBD1 (6 bases). Germline lookup yields CDR1 SGHDN and CDR2 FVKESK. This CDR3 has 14 amino acids. Trimming stripped 2 bases from V and 7 bases from J, with 12 bases between. The CDR3 DNA follows: TGTGCCAGCAGCCAATTACCGACAGGCCAGCCCCAGCATTTT. Protein sequence: CASSQLPTGQPQHF. Complete variable domain (other parts from reference TRBV14 and TRBJ1-5): EAGVTQFPSHSVIEKGQTVTLRCDPISGHDNLYWYRRVMGKEIKFLLHFVKESKQDESGMPNNRFLAERTGGTYSTLKVQPAELEDSGVYFCASSQLPTGQPQHFGDGTRLSIL.

J is TRBJ1-6 and V is TRBV6-5, with 8 bases that match TRBD1. The CDR3 is 15 residues long. V lost 6 bases to trimming and J lost 3 bases; unmatched junction nucleotides: 4. Germline values: CDR1 MNHEY, CDR2 SVGAGI. The CDR3 region has the DNA TGTGCCAGCAGACGGACAGGGAGCTATAATTCACCCCTCCACTTT. Amino acid sequence: CASRRTGSYNSPLHF.

The chain uses TRBV5-4 and TRBJ2-1; 14 nucleotides agree with TRBD2. V shed 7 bases and J 8 bases; nucleotides not matched to a gene: 8. The germline gives CDR1 SGHNT, CDR2 YYREEE (reference sequence). This CDR3 spans 15 amino acids. CDR3 DNA: TGTGCCAGCGCCGAGGGGACTAGCGGGAGCTATGAGCAGTTCTTC. The encoded protein is CASAEGTSGSYEQFF.